The rows below give T cell receptor beta chains drawn from one sample of a study of blood T cells in healthy people across ages. Each CDR3 protein gets one entry after TCRdb re-called the 5' RACE reads with MiXCR. The sample lists around 650,000 distinct CDR3 sequences; 32% were seen once. Material: blood. These receptors all stem from a woman of 80 years or more in good health. Both conserved end residues are part of each CDR3. The D gene is left open where the match is weak. Size values are once, few and many counts, or a class for expanded clones, and some rows have none.

size	J	V	D	CDR3	DNA
many	TRBJ2-3	TRBV6-5	TRBD1	CASRSTSQGSTDTQYF	TGTGCCAGCAGATCCACTTCACAGGGGAGCACAGATACGCAGTATTTT
many	TRBJ2-5	TRBV20-1	.	CSALPALTSETQYF	TGCAGTGCTCTCCCGGCTCTTACTTCGGAGACCCAGTACTTC
many	TRBJ2-1	TRBV20-1	.	CSAIKGISYNEQFF	TGCAGTGCGATAAAGGGGATCTCCTACAATGAGCAGTTCTTC
many	TRBJ2-1	TRBV5-8	TRBD1	CASIEAPGQGTGGIVNEQFF	TGTGCCAGCATCGAAGCACCGGGACAGGGGACAGGGGGCATTGTCAATGAGCAGTTCTTC
.	TRBJ2-1	TRBV5-1	.	CASSLGWGLLSYNEQFF	TGCGCCAGCAGCTTGGGGTGGGGGCTCCTCTCCTACAATGAGCAGTTCTTC
.	TRBJ1-2	TRBV15	.	CATSRAAGPLNYGYTF	TGTGCCACCAGCAGAGCTGCAGGGCCCCTTAACTATGGCTACACCTTC
few	TRBJ1-1	TRBV7-2	TRBD1	CASSLQGAATEAFF	TGTGCCAGCAGCTTACAGGGGGCGGCCACTGAAGCTTTCTTT
few	TRBJ2-2	TRBV6-6	.	CASSYGQDTGELFF	TGTGCCAGCAGTTACGGGCAAGACACCGGGGAGCTGTTTTTT
.	TRBJ2-3	TRBV6-6	.	CASKLTSREMDTQYF	TGTGCCAGCAAACTAACTAGCCGAGAGATGGATACGCAGTATTTT
few	TRBJ2-1	TRBV29-1	.	CSVELQGAYSEQFF	TGCAGCGTTGAATTACAGGGCGCCTACAGTGAGCAGTTCTTC
.	TRBJ2-7	TRBV30	TRBD1	CAWSVGGQNEQYF	TGTGCCTGGAGTGTAGGGGGCCAGAACGAGCAGTACTTC
many	TRBJ2-5	TRBV20-1	TRBD2	CGATSGGGRETQYF	TGCGGAGCGACTAGCGGGGGGGGTCGGGAGACCCAGTACTTC
many	TRBJ2-1	TRBV6-6	TRBD1	CASKGTGIYNEQFF	TGTGCCAGCAAAGGGACAGGGATCTACAATGAGCAGTTCTTC
.	TRBJ1-1	TRBV11-2	.	CASSSPWLNTEAFF	TGTGCCAGCAGCTCTCCGTGGTTGAACACTGAAGCTTTCTTT
few	TRBJ2-3	TRBV4-2	TRBD2	CASSQGGLGGGGGAGTQYF	TGTGCCAGCAGCCAAGGGGGACTTGGTGGCGGCGGGGGGGCCGGTACGCAGTATTTT
few	TRBJ1-2	TRBV6-2/TRBV6-3	.	CASRDPGQGWGGYTF	TGTGCCAGCAGGGACCCCGGCCAGGGATGGGGTGGCTACACCTTC
.	TRBJ2-5	TRBV25-1	.	CASSVRTPGQETQYF	TGTGCCAGCAGTGTACGGACTCCTGGGCAAGAGACCCAGTACTTC
few	TRBJ2-2	TRBV9	TRBD2	CASSVTPGTSGGSGELFF	TGTGCCAGCAGCGTGACTCCCGGGACTAGCGGGGGGTCCGGGGAGCTGTTTTTT
many	TRBJ2-1	TRBV20-1	.	CSASGQADLGEQFF	TGCAGTGCTAGTGGGCAGGCCGACCTGGGTGAGCAGTTCTTC
many	TRBJ2-3	TRBV7-2	TRBD1	CASSTPAGTGTTDTQYF	TGTGCCAGCAGCACTCCAGCCGGGACAGGGACCACAGATACGCAGTATTTT
.	TRBJ2-5	TRBV7-7	.	CASSFGSRGPAAQETQYF	TGTGCCAGCAGCTTCGGATCCAGAGGACCAGCAGCCCAAGAGACCCAGTACTTC
many	TRBJ1-4	TRBV9	.	CASSAGTNNDEKLFF	TGTGCCAGCAGCGCCGGGACCAATAACGACGAAAAACTGTTTTTT
.	TRBJ1-4	TRBV3-1	.	CASSPGQLNEKLFF	TGTGCCAGCAGCCCCGGACAGTTAAATGAAAAACTGTTTTTT
many	TRBJ2-1	TRBV5-1	.	CASSLGWAVIYNEQFF	TGCGCCAGCAGCTTGGGGTGGGCAGTCATTTACAATGAGCAGTTCTTC
once	TRBJ2-5	TRBV7-8	.	CAGSSGETQYF	TGTGCCGGCAGCTCTGGAGAGACCCAGTACTTC
.	TRBJ1-1	TRBV7-2	TRBD1	CASSFDRDTGAFF	TGTGCCAGCAGCTTTGACAGGGATACTGGAGCTTTCTTT
many	TRBJ1-6	TRBV7-8	.	CASSLNPKERLSSYNSPLHF	TGTGCCAGCAGCTTAAATCCTAAGGAGCGCCTGAGCTCCTATAATTCACCCCTCCACTTT
many	TRBJ2-3	TRBV15	TRBD2	CATRRLAGVEDTQYF	TGTGCCACCAGAAGACTAGCGGGGGTGGAAGATACGCAGTATTTT
.	TRBJ2-3	TRBV7-2	TRBD2	CASRVLAGLTDTQNF	TGTGCCAGCAGGGTACTAGCGGGACTCACAGATACGCAGAATTTT
.	TRBJ2-7	TRBV2	.	CASSRQITQSYEQYF	TGTGCCAGCAGCAGACAAATAACCCAGTCCTACGAGCAGTACTTC
many	TRBJ2-5	TRBV2	TRBD1	CASRSGGEETQYF	TGTGCCAGCAGGTCAGGGGGAGAAGAGACCCAGTACTTC
.	TRBJ1-6	TRBV6-5	.	CASSPGASTYNSPLHF	TGTGCCAGCAGTCCCGGGGCCAGCACCTATAATTCACCCCTCCACTTT
many	TRBJ1-6	TRBV27	.	CASRLSGLNNSPLHF	TGTGCCAGCCGTCTTTCTGGGCTTAATAATTCACCCCTCCACTTT
.	TRBJ2-2	TRBV5-1	.	CASSLEGNLNTGELFF	TGCGCCAGCAGCTTGGAGGGCAACCTAAACACCGGGGAGCTGTTTTTT
.	TRBJ2-1	TRBV5-1	TRBD2	CASSLMGGLYNNEQFF	TGCGCCAGCAGCTTGATGGGGGGGTTGTACAACAATGAGCAGTTCTTC
.	TRBJ1-1	TRBV3-1	.	CVSRPGGPTEAFF	TGTGTCAGCAGGCCCGGGGGGCCCACTGAAGCTTTCTTT
.	TRBJ2-7	TRBV28	.	CASTPGPFNEQYF	TGTGCCAGCACTCCCGGACCCTTCAACGAGCAGTACTTC
many	TRBJ2-3	TRBV29-1	TRBD2	CSVDWGTSGGATDTQYF	TGCAGCGTCGATTGGGGCACTAGCGGGGGGGCAACAGATACGCAGTATTTT
many	TRBJ2-7	TRBV20-1	.	CSARANGGHEQYF	TGCAGTGCTAGGGCGAATGGAGGACACGAGCAGTACTTC
.	TRBJ1-6	TRBV20-1	.	CSASGGRNNSPLHF	TGCAGTGCTTCAGGTGGGCGAAATAATTCACCCCTCCACTTT
many	TRBJ2-3	TRBV15	.	CATSRSPGDTQYF	TGTGCCACCAGCAGGTCTCCAGGGGATACGCAGTATTTT
few	TRBJ2-1	TRBV18	TRBD2	CASSPLALAGGRSSYNEQFF	TGTGCCAGCTCACCACTAGCACTAGCGGGGGGTCGGAGCTCCTACAATGAGCAGTTCTTC
many	TRBJ2-7	TRBV30	TRBD1	CAWSGGTGLGEQYF	TGTGCCTGGAGTGGTGGGACAGGGCTGGGCGAGCAGTACTTC
.	TRBJ1-1	TRBV6-4	.	CASSDSDAREAFF	TGTGCCAGCAGTGACTCCGATGCTCGGGAAGCTTTCTTT
.	TRBJ1-4	TRBV20-1	TRBD1	CSASSGQGAWANEKLFF	TGCAGTGCTTCCTCGGGACAGGGGGCTTGGGCTAATGAAAAACTGTTTTTT
once	TRBJ2-5	TRBV20-1	TRBD2	CSAEEVAGIGETQYF	TGCAGTGCTGAAGAGGTAGCGGGGATCGGAGAGACCCAGTACTTC
.	TRBJ2-7	TRBV2	.	CASSGGSGPSNYEQYF	TGTGCCAGCAGTGGGGGTAGCGGCCCTTCAAACTACGAGCAGTACTTC
many	TRBJ2-7	TRBV27	.	CASSSGWDIAYEQYF	TGTGCCAGCAGTTCGGGGTGGGACATTGCCTACGAGCAGTACTTC
many	TRBJ2-7	TRBV20-1	.	CSASPGSYYEQYF	TGCAGTGCTAGCCCCGGTTCTTACTACGAGCAGTACTTC